Presented here are 4 T cell receptor beta chains from one specimen sequenced in a study of T-cell memory formation after mild COVID-19 (dated by TCRdb to the early 2020s). The library was obtained by 5' RACE. Data came from an Illumina NovaSeq 6000. The public reads were run again by TCRdb, first through fastp at Q25 and then through MiXCR, and only productive beta chains were kept. For every CDR3 protein sequence, its rows merge into one entry that carries the most common genes and DNA. The sample table holds hundreds of thousands of distinct CDR3 sequences, of which around a quarter were seen once. The top ten hold approximately 12% of the sample. The sample consisted of PBMCs or a T cell subset sorted from them (not recorded which). The source of these receptors is an adult woman who had mild COVID-19 (a few samples of this study predate the infection). The sample titles of this study are shuffled in the database, so cell type and time point are left out; the donor was told from shared clones.

The V call is TRBV7-8, the J call TRBJ2-7; D is unresolved. V shed 0 bases and J shed 6 bases, with 21 bases lying between them. Germline values: CDR1 SGHVS, CDR2 FQNEAQ. This CDR3 has 17 residues. CDR3 DNA sequence: TGTGCCAGCAGCTTAGCGGTAGGGCTTGCCTACTGGACCGAGCAGTACTTC. Its protein is CASSLAVGLAYWTEQYF. The full variable domain, its missing parts supplied by reference TRBV7-8 and TRBJ2-7, is GAGVSQSPRYKVAKRGQDVALRCDPISGHVSLFWYQQALGQGPEFLTYFQNEAQLDKSGLPSDRFFAERPEGSVSTLKIQRTQQEDSAVYLCASSLAVGLAYWTEQYFGPGTRLTVT.

This clonotype has more than one count but fewer than ten. The gene calls are TRBV10-2 and TRBJ2-2; 11 bases map to TRBD2. The CDR3 has 16 residues. The J segment lost 4 bases and the V segment lost 6 bases, leaving 7 bases of the junction unmatched. Germline V lookup: CDR1 WSHSY, CDR2 SAAADI. The CDR3 protein is CASSQASGRSTGELFF. As DNA, the CDR3 is TGCGCCAGCAGCCAGGCTAGCGGGAGGTCCACCGGGGAGCTGTTTTTT.

This rearrangement joins TRBV4-1 to TRBJ2-5, with 11 bases aligning to TRBD2. Per germline, CDR1 MGHRA and CDR2 YSYEKL. CDR3 length: 17 amino acids. The V segment lost 4 bases and the J segment 5 bases; nucleotides outside the gene matches: 12. For the CDR3, the DNA is TGCGCCAGCAGCCTTGGGACTAGCGGAAGACCGCAGGAGACCCAGTACTTC. This encodes CASSLGTSGRPQETQYF.

On this clonotype: The junction differs from germline at one of its ends, possibly a read error. J is TRBJ2-3 and V is TRBV6-2 or TRBV6-3; D is uncertain. The CDR3 is 12 residues long. CDR1 and CDR2 (germline): MNHEY, SVGEGT. The DNA of the CDR3 is TGTGCCAGTGCGAGCCGCACGGATACGCAGTATTTT. Protein product: CASASRTDTQYF.